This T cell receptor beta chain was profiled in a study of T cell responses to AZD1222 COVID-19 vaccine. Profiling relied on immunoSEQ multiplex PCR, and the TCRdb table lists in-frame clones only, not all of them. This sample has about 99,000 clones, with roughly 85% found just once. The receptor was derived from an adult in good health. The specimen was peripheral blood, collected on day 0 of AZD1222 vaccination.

DNA for the CDR3: TGCGCCAGCAGCTTGTCCGGGGCAAACACTGAAGCTTTCTTT. It translates to CASSLSGANTEAFF. This sequence joins TRBV5-1 and TRBJ1-1; tentative D call: TRBD1 (5 bases). This CDR3 is 14 amino acids long. V gave up 1 base and J gave up 2 bases, with 9 bases separating them. Germline V gene lookup returns CDR1 SGHRS and CDR2 YFSETQ. The variable domain in full, with the rest retrieved from reference TRBV5-1 and TRBJ1-1, is KAGVTQTPRYLIKTRGQQVTLSCSPISGHRSVSWYQQTPGQGLQFLFEYFSETQRNKGNFPGRFSGRQFSNSRSEMNVSTLELGDSALYLCASSLSGANTEAFFGQGTRLTVV.